This paragraph covers one TCR beta chain sequence. Method: immunoSEQ multiplex PCR; TCRdb's copy keeps in-frame clones and lacks some. The repertoire includes 82,000 or so clones, 90% to 95% of them detected once, and around 5% sits in the top ten. The sample originates from a study of control samples from healthy donors and cancer patients. Germline V CDR1 and CDR2: WNHNN, SYGVQD (reference sequence). The ends lost 3 bases at V and 5 bases at J; junction bases unmatched: 17. The CDR3 sequence is 19 residues long. The TCR was taken from a woman aged 18-35 years in good health. The V and J genes are TRBV10-1 and TRBJ2-7; 12 bases are shared with TRBD2. Sequencing was done on a sample of blood. The CDR3 bases are TGCGCCAGCAGTGACTCCAAGACTAGCGGGAGTTTATTTGAGGACGAGCAGTACTTC. Translated, it gives CASSDSKTSGSLFEDEQYF.